The clone carrying this TCR beta chain was seen only once. CDR1 is MNHEY, CDR2 SVGAGI, per germline. The trim removed 10 bases at V and 4 bases at J, leaving 3 bases unmatched. This CDR3 contains 11 residues. This sample was included in a study of cytomegalovirus exposure and HLA in healthy donors. The PCR had 60 Vbeta and 13 Jbeta primers. TCRdb's table, derived via immunoSEQ multiplex PCR, lists solely in-frame clones and lacks some. The table has about 160,000 clones, around 79% seen once. This chain links TRBV6-5 with TRBJ1-2; 7 bases are shared with TRBD1. The sample consisted of PBMCs. The sequence was obtained from a man aged 35-49 years in good health and CMV-seronegative. CDR3: CATGTAYGYTF. The CDR3 DNA is TGTGCCACTGGGACAGCCTATGGCTACACCTTC.